This T cell receptor beta chain was captured by sequencing in a study of HIV-infected patients and healthy controls. Antiretroviral therapy had run roughly three months, about 14 weeks, before follow-up blood collection. All unsorted peripheral T cells were captured because whole blood was used without fractionation. Study conclusions and caveats: Compared with untreated HIV+ repertoires, healthy controls showed roughly threefold more distinct CDR3s and higher Shannon diversity.

This clonotype has a count of ten or more. What it binds is unknown. Reverse transcription used about 500 ng RNA and constant-region primers for alpha and beta. Separate chain-specific third strand synthesis with multiplexing indices produced the alpha and beta libraries. Each cDNA molecule was barcoded, and a single primer pair amplified each chain. MiXCR, applied by TCRdb to the 5' RACE reads, yields one record per CDR3 protein. The data show approximately 9,300 distinct CDR3 sequences, around 6% seen once. Trimming left V 1 base short and J 3 bases short, with 16 bases between. Germline CDR1 SGHTA, CDR2 FQGNSA. The CDR3 length is 17 residues.

The receptor's source is an adult with HIV infection. The donor label of this sample is uncertain. This specimen consisted of blood, obtained during antiretroviral therapy. The V and J genes are TRBV7-2 and TRBJ1-5, with D possibly matching TRBD1 (5 bases). The CDR3 DNA reads as TGTGCCAGCAGCTTAGGGGGGTCTCCAAAGGACAATCAGCCCCAGCATTTT. Its protein product is CASSLGGSPKDNQPQHF.